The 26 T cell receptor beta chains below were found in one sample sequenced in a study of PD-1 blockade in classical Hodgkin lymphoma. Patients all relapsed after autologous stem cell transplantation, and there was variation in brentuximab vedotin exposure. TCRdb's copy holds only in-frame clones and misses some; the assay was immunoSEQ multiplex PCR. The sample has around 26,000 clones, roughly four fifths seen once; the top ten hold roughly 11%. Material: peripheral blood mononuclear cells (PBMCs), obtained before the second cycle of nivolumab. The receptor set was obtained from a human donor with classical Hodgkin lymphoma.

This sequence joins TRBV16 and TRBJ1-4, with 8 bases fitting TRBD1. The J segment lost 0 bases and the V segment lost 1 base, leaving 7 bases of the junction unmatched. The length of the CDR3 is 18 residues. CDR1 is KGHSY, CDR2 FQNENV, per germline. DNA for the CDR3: TGTGCCAGCAGCCAATATACCCACAGGGGGGCAACTAATGAAAAACTGTTTTTT. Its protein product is CASSQYTHRGATNEKLFF.

The CDR3 loop is CASSLNLEIYGYTF. CDR3 nucleotides: TGTGCCAGCAGTTTAAATCTGGAGATATATGGCTACACCTTC. This sequence joins TRBV28 and TRBJ1-2, with unresolved D. From germline, CDR1 is MDHEN and CDR2 SYDVKM. This CDR3 is 14 amino acids long. The V and J ends lost 2 bases and 5 bases respectively, with 12 bases between them.

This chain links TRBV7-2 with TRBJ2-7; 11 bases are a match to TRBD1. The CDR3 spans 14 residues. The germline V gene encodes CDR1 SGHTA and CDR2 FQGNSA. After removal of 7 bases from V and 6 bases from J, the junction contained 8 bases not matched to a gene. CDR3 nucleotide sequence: TGTGCCAGCAACGCCGGGACAGGGGGGGCCGAGCAGTACTTC. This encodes CASNAGTGGAEQYF.

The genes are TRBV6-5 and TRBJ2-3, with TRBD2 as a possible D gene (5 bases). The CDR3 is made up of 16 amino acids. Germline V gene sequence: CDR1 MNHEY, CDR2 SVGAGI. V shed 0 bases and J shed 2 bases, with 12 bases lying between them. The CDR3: CASSYSGRAATDTQYF. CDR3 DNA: TGTGCCAGCAGTTACTCCGGGCGGGCGGCCACAGATACGCAGTATTTT.

CDR3 loop: CAISDGSSGNTIYF. Here the CDR3 DNA reads TGTGCCATCAGTGATGGGAGTTCTGGAAACACCATATATTTT. The chain uses TRBV10-3 and TRBJ1-3; D remains unclear. Germline V gene data show CDR1 as ENHRY and CDR2 as SYGVKD. This CDR3 contains 14 residues. Trimming took off 3 bases at V and 1 base at J, with 7 bases between the two ends.

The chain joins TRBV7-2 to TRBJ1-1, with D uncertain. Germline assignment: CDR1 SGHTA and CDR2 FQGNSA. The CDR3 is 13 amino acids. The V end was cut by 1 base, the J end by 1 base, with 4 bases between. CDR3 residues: CASSLGSNTEAFF. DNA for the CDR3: TGTGCCAGCAGCTTAGGCTCGAACACTGAAGCTTTCTTT. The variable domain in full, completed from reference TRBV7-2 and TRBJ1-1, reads GAGVSQSPSNKVTEKGKDVELRCDPISGHTALYWYRQSLGQGLEFLIYFQGNSAPDKSGLPSDRFSAERTGGSVSTLTIQRTQQEDSAVYLCASSLGSNTEAFFGQGTRLTVV.

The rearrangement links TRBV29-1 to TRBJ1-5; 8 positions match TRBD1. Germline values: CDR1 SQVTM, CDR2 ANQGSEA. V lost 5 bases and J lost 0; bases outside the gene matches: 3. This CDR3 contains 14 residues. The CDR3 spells CSVRDRNSNQPQHF. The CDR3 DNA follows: TGCAGCGTTAGGGACAGGAATAGCAATCAGCCCCAGCATTTT.

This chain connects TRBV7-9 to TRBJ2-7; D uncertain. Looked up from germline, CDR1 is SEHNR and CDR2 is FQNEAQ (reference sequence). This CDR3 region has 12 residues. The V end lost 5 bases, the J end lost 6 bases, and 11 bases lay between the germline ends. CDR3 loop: CASSHAPGEQYF. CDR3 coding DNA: TGTGCCAGCAGCCACGCCCCCGGCGAGCAGTACTTC.

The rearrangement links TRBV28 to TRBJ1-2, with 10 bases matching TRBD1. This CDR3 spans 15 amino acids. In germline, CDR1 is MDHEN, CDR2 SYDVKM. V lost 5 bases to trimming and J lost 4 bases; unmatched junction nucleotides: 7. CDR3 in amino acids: CASSVGQGGSYGYTF. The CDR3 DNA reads TGTGCCAGCAGTGTTGGACAGGGGGGAAGCTATGGCTACACCTTC.

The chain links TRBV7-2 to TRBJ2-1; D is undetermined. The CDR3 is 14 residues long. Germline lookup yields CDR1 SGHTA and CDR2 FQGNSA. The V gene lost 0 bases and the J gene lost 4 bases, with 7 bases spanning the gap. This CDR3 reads CASSLAEIYNEQFF. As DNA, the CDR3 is TGTGCCAGCAGCTTAGCGGAGATATACAATGAGCAGTTCTTC.

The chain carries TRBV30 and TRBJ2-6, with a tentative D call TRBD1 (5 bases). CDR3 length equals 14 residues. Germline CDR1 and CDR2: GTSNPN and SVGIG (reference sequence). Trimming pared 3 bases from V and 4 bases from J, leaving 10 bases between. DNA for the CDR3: TGTGCCTGGAGCACAGGAAGCGGGGCCAACGTCCTGACTTTC. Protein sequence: CAWSTGSGANVLTF.

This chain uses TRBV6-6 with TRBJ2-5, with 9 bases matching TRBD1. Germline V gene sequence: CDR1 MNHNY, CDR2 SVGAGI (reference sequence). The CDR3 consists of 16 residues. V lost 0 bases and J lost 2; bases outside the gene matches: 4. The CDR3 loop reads CASSYSWTGAQETQYF. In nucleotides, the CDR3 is TGTGCCAGCAGTTACTCGTGGACAGGGGCACAAGAGACCCAGTACTTC.

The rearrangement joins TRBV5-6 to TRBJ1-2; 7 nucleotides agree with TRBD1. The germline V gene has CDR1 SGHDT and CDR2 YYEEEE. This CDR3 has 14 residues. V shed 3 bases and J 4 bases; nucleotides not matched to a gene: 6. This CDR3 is CASSSGQRTYGYTF. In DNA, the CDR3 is TGTGCCAGCAGCTCGGGACAGAGAACCTATGGCTACACCTTC.

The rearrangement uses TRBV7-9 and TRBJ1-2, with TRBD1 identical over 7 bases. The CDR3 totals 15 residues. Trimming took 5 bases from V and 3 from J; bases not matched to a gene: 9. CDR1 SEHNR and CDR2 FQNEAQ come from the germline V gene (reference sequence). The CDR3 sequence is CASSRGAGTDYGYTF. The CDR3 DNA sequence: TGTGCCAGCAGCCGAGGGGCCGGGACAGACTATGGCTACACCTTC.

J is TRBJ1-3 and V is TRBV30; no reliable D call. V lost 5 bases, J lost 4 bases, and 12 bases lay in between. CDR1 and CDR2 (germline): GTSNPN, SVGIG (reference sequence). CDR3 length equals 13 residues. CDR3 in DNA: TGTGCCTGGGATAGTGGGATGGGAAACACCATATATTTT. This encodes CAWDSGMGNTIYF.

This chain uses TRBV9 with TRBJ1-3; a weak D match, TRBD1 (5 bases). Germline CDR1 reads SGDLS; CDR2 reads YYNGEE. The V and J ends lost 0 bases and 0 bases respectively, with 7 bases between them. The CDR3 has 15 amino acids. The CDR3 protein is CASSVEGSSGNTIYF. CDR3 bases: TGTGCCAGCAGCGTAGAGGGGAGCTCTGGAAACACCATATATTTT.

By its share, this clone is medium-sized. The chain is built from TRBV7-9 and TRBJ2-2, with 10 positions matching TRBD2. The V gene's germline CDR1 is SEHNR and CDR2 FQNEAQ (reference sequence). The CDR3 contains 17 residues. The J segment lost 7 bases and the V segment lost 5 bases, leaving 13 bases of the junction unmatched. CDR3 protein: CASSPPSGGVRNGELFF. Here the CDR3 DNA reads TGTGCCAGCAGCCCCCCAAGCGGGGGGGTTAGGAACGGGGAGCTGTTTTTT.

The CDR3 DNA reads TGTGCCAGCTCAATCCCGACAGGGCGAGCTTTCTTT. The encoded protein is CASSIPTGRAFF. V gene TRBV18 combines with J gene TRBJ1-1, with 7 positions matching TRBD1. V was clipped by 5 bases and J by 10 bases; unmatched bases: 7. The CDR3 is made up of 12 amino acids. Germline V gives CDR1 KGHSH, CDR2 LQKENI.

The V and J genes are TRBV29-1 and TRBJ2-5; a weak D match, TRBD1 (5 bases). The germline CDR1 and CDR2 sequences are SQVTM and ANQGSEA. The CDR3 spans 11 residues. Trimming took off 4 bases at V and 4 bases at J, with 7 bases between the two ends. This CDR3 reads CSVGRGETQYF. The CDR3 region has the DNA TGCAGCGTTGGAAGGGGAGAGACCCAGTACTTC. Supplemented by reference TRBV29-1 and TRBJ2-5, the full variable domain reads SAVISQKPSRDICQRGTSLTIQCQVDSQVTMMFWYRQQPGQSLTLIATANQGSEATYESGFVIDKFPISRPNLTFSTLTVSNMSPEDSSIYLCSVGRGETQYFGPGTRLLVL.

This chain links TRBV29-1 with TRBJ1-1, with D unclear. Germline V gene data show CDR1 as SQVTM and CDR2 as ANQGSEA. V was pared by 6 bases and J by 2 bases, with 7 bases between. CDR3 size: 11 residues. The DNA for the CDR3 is TGCAGCGTGGGCCGAAACACTGAAGCTTTCTTT. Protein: CSVGRNTEAFF.

CDR3 region: CASSMMGPSTEAFF. The CDR3 DNA sequence: TGTGCCAGTAGTATGATGGGGCCCTCCACTGAAGCTTTCTTT. V gene TRBV19 combines with J gene TRBJ1-1; possibly TRBD1 for D (5 bases). V shed 3 bases and J shed 4 bases, with 12 bases lying between them. This CDR3 spans 14 amino acids. Germline V gene sequence: CDR1 LNHDA, CDR2 SQIVND (reference sequence).

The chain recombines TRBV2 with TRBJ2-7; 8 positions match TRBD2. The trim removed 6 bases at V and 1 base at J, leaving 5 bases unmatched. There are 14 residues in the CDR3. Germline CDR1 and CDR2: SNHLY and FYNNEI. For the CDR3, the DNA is TGTGCCAGCAGAGAACTAGCGGAATCCTACGAGCAGTACTTC. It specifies CASRELAESYEQYF.

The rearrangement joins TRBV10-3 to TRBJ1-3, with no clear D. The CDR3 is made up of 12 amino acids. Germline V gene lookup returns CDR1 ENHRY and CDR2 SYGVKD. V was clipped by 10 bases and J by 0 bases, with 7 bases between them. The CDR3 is CATKTSGNTIYF. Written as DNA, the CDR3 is TGTGCCACTAAGACCTCTGGAAACACCATATATTTT.

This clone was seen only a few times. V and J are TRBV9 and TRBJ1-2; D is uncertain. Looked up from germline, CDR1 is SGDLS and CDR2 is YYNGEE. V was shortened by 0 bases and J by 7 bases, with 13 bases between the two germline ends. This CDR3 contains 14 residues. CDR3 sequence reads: CASSVAWEDGGYTF. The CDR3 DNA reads TGTGCCAGCAGCGTAGCTTGGGAGGATGGTGGCTACACCTTC.

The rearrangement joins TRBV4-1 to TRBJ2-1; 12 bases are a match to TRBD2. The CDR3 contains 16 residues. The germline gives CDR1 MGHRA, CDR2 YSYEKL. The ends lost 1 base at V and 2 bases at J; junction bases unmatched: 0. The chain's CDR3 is CASSQGTSGAYNEQFF. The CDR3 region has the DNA TGCGCCAGCAGCCAAGGGACTAGCGGGGCCTACAATGAGCAGTTCTTC.

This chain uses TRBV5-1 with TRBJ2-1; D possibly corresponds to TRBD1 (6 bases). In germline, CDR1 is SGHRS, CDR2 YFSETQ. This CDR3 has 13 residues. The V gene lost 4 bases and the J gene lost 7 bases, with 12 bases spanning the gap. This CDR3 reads CASSPGQSNEQFF. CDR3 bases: TGCGCCAGCAGCCCCGGACAGTCTAATGAGCAGTTCTTC.